What follows is one T cell receptor beta chain and its context. Regarding treatment: 19 received Ad26.COV2.S at low or high dose, single or two shots; about 5 received placebo; per-sample allocation not given. Day 63 after the first injection of vaccine or placebo was the sampling time. The sample comes from a study of Ad26.COV2.S vaccination and SARS-CoV-2 variants. The wider study: COV1001, an Ad26.COV2.S trial, supplied this vaccine-arm donor. Once or twice, 56 days apart, Ad26.COV2.S was delivered intramuscularly.

CDR1 and CDR2 (germline): MNHEY, SVGEGT. With V trimmed by 0 bases and J by 7 bases, 3 bases remained unmatched. The CDR3 consists of 14 residues. Clones were read by immunoSEQ multiplex PCR, and TCRdb kept only the in-frame ones, dropping some. The data hold just over 350,000 clones, with 85% observed a single time. This clonotype was obtained from a person between 18 and 59 years old who received the Ad26.COV2.S COVID-19 vaccine or a placebo. J is TRBJ1-5 and V is TRBV6-2 or TRBV6-3, with TRBD1 matching 7 bases. The sample was peripheral blood, taken in a trial of Ad26.COV2.S vaccine versus placebo. CDR3 region: CASSYSRQGQPQHF. CDR3 DNA: TGTGCCAGCAGTTACTCTCGACAGGGACAGCCCCAGCATTTT.